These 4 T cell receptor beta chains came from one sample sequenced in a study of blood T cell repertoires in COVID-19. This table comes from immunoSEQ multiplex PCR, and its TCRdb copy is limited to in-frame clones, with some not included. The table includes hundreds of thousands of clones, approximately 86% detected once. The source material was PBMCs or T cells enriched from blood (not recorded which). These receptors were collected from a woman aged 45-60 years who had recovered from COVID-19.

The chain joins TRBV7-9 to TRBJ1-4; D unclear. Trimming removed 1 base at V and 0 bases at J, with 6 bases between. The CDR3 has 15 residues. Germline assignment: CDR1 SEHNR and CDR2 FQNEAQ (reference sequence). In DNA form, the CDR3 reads TGTGCCAGCAGCTTAGATTTCGCAACTAATGAAAAACTGTTTTTT. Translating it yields CASSLDFATNEKLFF.

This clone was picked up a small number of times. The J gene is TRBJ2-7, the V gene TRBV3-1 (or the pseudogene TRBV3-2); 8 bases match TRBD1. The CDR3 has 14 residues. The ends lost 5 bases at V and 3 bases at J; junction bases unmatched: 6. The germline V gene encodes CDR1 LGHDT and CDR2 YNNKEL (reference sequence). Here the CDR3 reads CASSTRQGSYEQYF. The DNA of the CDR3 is TGTGCCAGCAGCACCCGACAGGGGAGCTACGAGCAGTACTTC.

As DNA, the CDR3 is TGTGCCAGCAGCTTGCTGGGACAGGGGGCCACAGATACGCAGTATTTT. Its translation: CASSLLGQGATDTQYF. J is TRBJ2-3 and V is TRBV5-6; TRBD1 aligns across 12 bases. The V and J ends lost 1 base and 2 bases, in that order; junction bases with no gene match: 2. The CDR3 consists of 16 residues. Per the germline V gene, CDR1 is SGHDT and CDR2 is YYEEEE.

The DNA for the CDR3 is TGTGCCAGCAGTGGGTTGGGCAGGAGCAATCAGCCCCAGCATTTT. Translation gives CASSGLGRSNQPQHF. This rearrangement joins TRBV2 to TRBJ1-5; unclear D gene. CDR3 size: 15 residues. The germline V and J ends were trimmed by 4 bases and 1 base, with 11 bases remaining between them. Germline V gene lookup returns CDR1 SNHLY and CDR2 FYNNEI. The full variable domain, with the rest looked up from reference TRBV2 and TRBJ1-5, is EPEVTQTPSHQVTQMGQEVILRCVPISNHLYFYWYRQILGQKVEFLVSFYNNEISEKSEIFDDQFSVERPDGSNFTLKIRSTKLEDSAMYFCASSGLGRSNQPQHFGDGTRLSIL.